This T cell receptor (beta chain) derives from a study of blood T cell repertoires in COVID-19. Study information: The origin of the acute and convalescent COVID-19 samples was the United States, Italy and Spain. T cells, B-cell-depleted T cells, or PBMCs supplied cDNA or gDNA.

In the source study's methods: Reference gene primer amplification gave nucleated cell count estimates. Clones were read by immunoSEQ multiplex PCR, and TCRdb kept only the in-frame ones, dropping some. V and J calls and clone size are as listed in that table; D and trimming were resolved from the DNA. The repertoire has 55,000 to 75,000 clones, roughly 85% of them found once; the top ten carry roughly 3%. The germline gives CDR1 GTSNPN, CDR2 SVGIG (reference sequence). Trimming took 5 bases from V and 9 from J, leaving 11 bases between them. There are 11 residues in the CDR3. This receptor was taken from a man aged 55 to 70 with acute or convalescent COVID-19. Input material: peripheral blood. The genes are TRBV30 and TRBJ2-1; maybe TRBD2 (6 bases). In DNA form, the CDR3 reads TGTGCCTGGGGGACTGCTATTGAGCAGTTCTTC. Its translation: CAWGTAIEQFF. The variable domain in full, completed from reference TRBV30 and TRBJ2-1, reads SQTIHQWPATLVQPVGSPLSLECTVEGTSNPNLYWYRQAAGRGLQLLFYSVGIGQISSEVPQNLSASRPQDRQFILSSKKLLLSDSGFYLCAWGTAIEQFFGPGTRLTVL.